This TCR beta chain appears in the sequencing data of a study of T cell responses to AZD1222 COVID-19 vaccine. General study findings and limits: Baseline antibody screening turned up just a handful of seropositive AZD1222 recipients. Targeting of unmutated variant regions was reportedly seen in nearly half of spike-specific TCRs.

Germline V lookup: CDR1 MDHEN, CDR2 SYDVKM. The CDR3 has 11 residues. With 7 bases removed from V and 5 bases from J, the gap between germline ends came to 8 bases. The method was immunoSEQ multiplex PCR; TCRdb's version includes in-frame clones alone and lacks a portion of them. Of approximately 140,000 clones detected, 92% appear once; the ten largest clones hold roughly 4%. Concerning this clone itself: What it binds is unknown.

The sample was peripheral blood, taken 28 days after the second AZD1222 dose. The source is an adult who received the AZD1222 COVID-19 vaccine. V gene TRBV28 combines with J gene TRBJ1-1; D not certain. The chain's CDR3 is CASTGVTEAFF. The CDR3, as DNA: TGTGCCAGCACGGGCGTGACTGAAGCTTTCTTT.